What follows are 18 T cell receptor beta chains derived from one specimen sequenced in a study of PD-L1 blockade in urothelial cancer. Sequenced by immunoSEQ multiplex PCR; TCRdb stores in-frame clones only, minus some. Of around 130,000 clones listed, roughly 84% are singletons. Time point noted: pretreatment peripheral blood. Sequences were derived from PBMCs, sampled around atezolizumab (anti-PD-L1) treatment. The source of these receptors is a man aged 50-60 years with urothelial cancer.

This rearrangement joins TRBV7-6 to TRBJ2-1, with a tentative D call TRBD1 (6 bases). The V end lost 5 bases, the J end lost 13 bases, and 12 bases lay between the germline ends. The CDR3 runs to 11 residues. The germline V gene encodes CDR1 SGHVS and CDR2 FNYEAQ. In nucleotides, the CDR3 is TGTGCCAGCAGCGCCTCCAGGGGACAGTTCTTC. This sequence encodes CASSASRGQFF.

The rearrangement joins TRBV5-5 to TRBJ1-1, with D possibly being TRBD1 (5 bases). Trimming stripped 3 bases from V and 1 base from J, with 13 bases between. Per germline, CDR1 SGHKS and CDR2 YYEKEE (reference sequence). The CDR3 covers 15 residues. This CDR3 reads CASSWGGNTNTEAFF. CDR3 bases: TGTGCCAGCAGCTGGGGGGGGAACACGAACACTGAAGCTTTCTTT.

J is TRBJ2-7 and V is TRBV28; D may be TRBD1 (5 bases). Germline loops: CDR1 MDHEN, CDR2 SYDVKM. CDR3 length equals 12 residues. Trimming took off 6 bases at V and 3 bases at J, with 9 bases between the two ends. CDR3 protein: CASSRQSYEQYF. Here the CDR3 DNA reads TGTGCCAGCAGCCGACAGAGCTACGAGCAGTACTTC.

The chain joins TRBV27 to TRBJ2-7, with D possibly being TRBD1 (5 bases). This CDR3 is 16 amino acids long. V was clipped by 0 bases and J by 1 base, with 13 bases between them. Germline lookup yields CDR1 MNHEY and CDR2 SMNVEV (reference sequence). CDR3 DNA: TGTGCCAGCAGTTTATCGGTCTGGGGCCAGTCCTACGAGCAGTACTTC. Its protein is CASSLSVWGQSYEQYF.

Only one count was recorded for this clone. The rearrangement joins TRBV30 to TRBJ1-5; 12 bases map to TRBD1. Trimming took 0 bases from V and 2 from J; bases not matched to a gene: 11. Germline-derived CDR1 and CDR2 are GTSNPN and SVGIG (reference sequence). The CDR3 loop spans 19 amino acids. The CDR3 spells CAWSVGGQGARRGNQPQHF. For the CDR3, the DNA is TGTGCCTGGAGTGTGGGGGGACAGGGGGCGAGGCGGGGCAATCAGCCCCAGCATTTT. Looking up the rest from reference TRBV30 and TRBJ1-5 gives the full variable domain: SQTIHQWPATLVQPVGSPLSLECTVEGTSNPNLYWYRQAAGRGLQLLFYSVGIGQISSEVPQNLSASRPQDRQFILSSKKLLLSDSGFYLCAWSVGGQGARRGNQPQHFGDGTRLSIL.

The rearrangement uses TRBV19 and TRBJ1-2; tentative D call: TRBD1 (6 bases). The germline V gene has CDR1 LNHDA and CDR2 SQIVND (reference sequence). Trimming removed 6 bases from V and 4 bases from J, with 15 bases in between. The CDR3 is 14 amino acids. CDR3 nucleotide sequence: TGTGCCAGTAGAAGGGACCAAGGGGGCTATGGCTACACCTTC. This sequence encodes CASRRDQGGYGYTF.

The chain carries TRBV11-3 and TRBJ2-1; D may be TRBD2 (6 bases). V was trimmed by 0 bases and J by 6 bases, leaving 12 bases between them. This CDR3 has 15 amino acids. Germline-derived CDR1 and CDR2 are SGHNT and YENEEA. This CDR3 reads CASSLEEGRGNEQFF. The CDR3 nucleotides read TGTGCCAGCAGCTTAGAGGAGGGCCGGGGCAATGAGCAGTTCTTC.

The rearrangement links TRBV28 to TRBJ2-7; TRBD2 aligns across 11 bases. The ends lost 5 bases at V and 2 bases at J; junction bases unmatched: 8. Germline lookup yields CDR1 MDHEN and CDR2 SYDVKM. The length of the CDR3 is 16 residues. CDR3 protein: CASSARSGRGAYEQYF. In DNA, the CDR3 is TGTGCCAGCAGTGCCCGTAGCGGGAGGGGCGCCTACGAGCAGTACTTC.

With respect to this clone: The sample carries other DNA sequences with the same CDR3. The genes are TRBV19 and TRBJ2-3; TRBD1 is a possible D gene (5 bases). CDR1 and CDR2 from the germline V gene are LNHDA and SQIVND (reference sequence). Trimming removed 3 bases from V and 0 bases from J, with 13 bases in between. The CDR3 spans 16 residues. CDR3 nucleotides: TGTGCCAGTAGTATTGGGGCAGCTACAAGCACAGATACGCAGTATTTT. It codes for CASSIGAATSTDTQYF.

In this sample, this clone turned up once. This chain uses TRBV6-5 with TRBJ1-6; weak D call: TRBD1 (6 bases). Germline CDR1 reads MNHEY; CDR2 reads SVGAGI. The CDR3 spans 15 residues. Between the trimmed V and J ends, which lost 6 bases and 11 bases, there was a span of 20 bases. CDR3 DNA sequence: TGTGCCAGCAGGGCCCCCGGGACACTCTTAACACCCCTCCACTTT. This gives the protein CASRAPGTLLTPLHF.

The rearrangement uses TRBV27 and TRBJ2-7; tentative D call: TRBD1 (6 bases). Germline CDR1 reads MNHEY; CDR2 reads SMNVEV (reference sequence). Trimming stripped 11 bases from V and 2 bases from J, with 10 bases between. This CDR3 is 11 amino acids long. For the CDR3, the DNA is TGTGCCGTACAGGGCGCCTACGAGCAGTACTTC. It codes for CAVQGAYEQYF.

J is TRBJ1-2 and V is TRBV28, with 7 bases lining up with TRBD1. V trimming: 5 bases; J trimming: 7 bases; junction bases outside the gene matches: 7. Germline values: CDR1 MDHEN, CDR2 SYDVKM. The length of the CDR3 is 13 residues. In DNA, the CDR3 is TGTGCCAGCAGTATACAGGGGAAACGTGGCTACACCTTC. Translating it yields CASSIQGKRGYTF.

This clone was found a few times. The gene calls are TRBV7-8 and TRBJ2-2; 15 nucleotides match TRBD2. This CDR3 comprises 16 residues. Germline loops: CDR1 SGHVS, CDR2 FQNEAQ. With 10 bases clipped from V and 0 bases from J, the junction kept 3 bases outside the gene matches. The chain's CDR3 is CAMGLAGGANTGELFF. CDR3 DNA: TGTGCCATGGGACTAGCGGGAGGCGCGAACACCGGGGAGCTGTTTTTT.

The chain couples TRBV4-1 to TRBJ1-2; TRBD1 aligns across 7 bases. The CDR3 spans 16 residues. After removal of 0 bases from V and 8 bases from J, the junction contained 12 bases not matched to a gene. The V gene's germline CDR1 is MGHRA and CDR2 YSYEKL. The CDR3 nucleotides are TGCGCCAGCAGCCAAGAATTTACCGAGGGGGCGCGGGGCTACACCTTC. It translates to CASSQEFTEGARGYTF.

The chain employs TRBV5-4 and TRBJ2-1; the D gene is possibly TRBD2 (6 bases). Germline loops: CDR1 SGHNT, CDR2 YYREEE (reference sequence). CDR3 length equals 12 residues. V was clipped by 5 bases and J by 12 bases, with 15 bases between them. CDR3 coding DNA: TGTGCCAGCAGGGGTAGCGGCGCCCGGCAGTTCTTC. Its translation is CASRGSGARQFF.

This clone has a single count. V usage is TRBV7-9 and J usage is TRBJ2-7; a possible D gene is TRBD1 (5 bases). Trimming took off 2 bases at V and 6 bases at J, with 8 bases between the two ends. Germline V gene lookup returns CDR1 SEHNR and CDR2 FQNEAQ (reference sequence). The CDR3 has 12 amino acids. CDR3 DNA: TGTGCCAGCAGCTTACTAGGGGTCGAGCAGTACTTC. This translates into CASSLLGVEQYF.

The chain carries TRBV28 and TRBJ2-1; TRBD2 matches at 10 bases. In germline, CDR1 is MDHEN, CDR2 SYDVKM. This CDR3 is built from 15 residues. J was trimmed by 5 bases and V by 3 bases; bases with no gene match: 4. CDR3 nucleotide sequence: TGTGCCAGCAGTTTCCGAGCGGGGGGGCACAATGAGCAGTTCTTC. As protein: CASSFRAGGHNEQFF.

The gene calls are TRBV7-2 and TRBJ2-1; D is possibly TRBD1 (6 bases). V was cut by 2 bases and J by 4 bases, with 12 bases left in between. This CDR3 is built from 15 residues. Germline-derived CDR1 and CDR2 are SGHTA and FQGNSA. CDR3 coding DNA: TGTGCCAGCAGCTTAACCCCAGGGGCTTACAATGAGCAGTTCTTC. Its translation: CASSLTPGAYNEQFF.